This is a list of T cell receptor beta chains from one sample in a study of radiation and T cells in renal cell carcinoma. TCRdb's copy holds only in-frame clones and misses some; the assay was immunoSEQ multiplex PCR. The table records approximately 90,000 clones, around 85% of them present only once. The source material was blood, sampled from a patient whose treatment included radiotherapy and nephrectomy. These receptor sequences come from a man aged 45-65 years with renal cell carcinoma. CDR3s include the opening cysteine and the closing phenylalanine or tryptophan. The D gene is left open where the match is weak. Size values are once, few and many counts, or a class for expanded clones, and some rows have none.

D gene,J gene,clone size,V gene,CDR3 protein,CDR3 DNA
TRBD2,TRBJ2-1,once,TRBV28,CASTPGTSGRNEQFF,TGTGCCAGCACCCCGGGGACTAGCGGGAGAAATGAGCAGTTCTTC
TRBD1,TRBJ2-3,NA,TRBV6-1,CASSGDRVPYTDTQYF,TGTGCCAGCAGTGGAGACAGGGTCCCGTACACAGATACGCAGTATTTT
NA,TRBJ2-7,NA,TRBV30,CALQGRQSYEQYF,TGTGCCTTACAGGGGAGGCAGTCCTACGAGCAGTACTTC
NA,TRBJ2-3,NA,TRBV27,CASSLRGLPDTQYF,TGTGCCAGCAGTTTACGGGGGCTCCCAGATACGCAGTATTTT
TRBD1,TRBJ2-1,NA,TRBV18,CASSEGQGPNEQFF,TGTGCCAGCTCCGAGGGACAGGGGCCCAATGAGCAGTTCTTC
NA,TRBJ2-1,NA,TRBV2,CASSEQGPYNEQFF,TGTGCCAGCAGTGAGCAGGGACCTTACAATGAGCAGTTCTTC
NA,TRBJ2-2,few,TRBV18,CASSPPQRTTTNTGELFF,TGTGCCAGCTCACCCCCTCAGAGAACAACCACGAACACCGGGGAGCTGTTTTTT
NA,TRBJ2-2,NA,TRBV7-9,CASPPAPADTGELFF,TGTGCCAGCCCCCCCGCCCCCGCCGATACCGGGGAGCTGTTTTTT
NA,TRBJ1-4,NA,TRBV5-4,CASSSEAPTNEKLFF,TGTGCCAGCAGCTCAGAGGCCCCAACTAATGAAAAACTGTTTTTT
TRBD1,TRBJ1-3,NA,TRBV5-1,CASSLVGGPGNTIYF,TGCGCCAGCAGCTTGGTAGGGGGCCCTGGAAACACCATATATTTT
NA,TRBJ1-1,many,TRBV29-1,CSVVEGGVTEAFF,TGCAGCGTTGTGGAGGGTGGTGTCACTGAAGCTTTCTTT
TRBD1,TRBJ2-7,NA,TRBV6-5,CASSNPGQGSEQYF,TGTGCCAGCAGCAATCCGGGACAGGGTAGCGAGCAGTACTTC
TRBD2,TRBJ2-3,NA,TRBV2,CASKGSGSSGGITDTQYF,TGTGCCAGCAAAGGATCCGGATCATCGGGAGGAATCACAGATACGCAGTATTTT
NA,TRBJ2-1,NA,TRBV10-1,CASSEGKGSYNEQFF,TGCGCCAGCAGTGAGGGGAAGGGATCCTACAATGAGCAGTTCTTC
NA,TRBJ2-7,NA,TRBV4-1,CASSLGASETHEQYF,TGCGCCAGCAGCCTTGGCGCTAGCGAGACCCACGAGCAGTACTTC
NA,TRBJ2-7,NA,TRBV4-1,CASSQWRGEEQYF,TGCGCCAGCAGCCAATGGAGGGGAGAGGAGCAGTACTTC
NA,TRBJ2-6,NA,TRBV5-5,CASSLAGGYSGANVLTF,TGTGCCAGCAGCTTGGCAGGGGGGTACTCTGGGGCCAACGTCCTGACTTTC
NA,TRBJ1-3,few,TRBV19,CASSYDDLSGNTIYF,TGTGCCAGTTCCTATGACGATCTCTCTGGAAACACCATATATTTT
NA,TRBJ2-4,NA,TRBV7-2,CASSLAAAKNIQYF,TGTGCCAGCAGCTTAGCTGCCGCCAAAAACATTCAGTACTTC
TRBD2,TRBJ2-3,NA,TRBV5-1,CASSGLANTDTQYF,TGCGCCAGCAGCGGACTAGCGAACACAGATACGCAGTATTTT
NA,TRBJ1-1,NA,TRBV5-4,CASSSSARGRNTEAFF,TGTGCCAGCAGCTCTAGCGCGCGGGGAAGGAACACTGAAGCTTTCTTT
NA,TRBJ2-5,NA,TRBV5-1,CASSLALAQETQYF,TGCGCCAGCAGCTTGGCCTTGGCTCAAGAGACCCAGTACTTC
NA,TRBJ2-5,NA,TRBV19,CASSITRTDLKETQYF,TGTGCCAGTAGTATTACGAGGACAGATCTCAAAGAGACCCAGTACTTC
NA,TRBJ1-4,NA,TRBV6-5,CASSRGGTTNEKLFF,TGTGCCAGCAGTCGAGGGGGGACTACTAATGAAAAACTGTTTTTT
NA,TRBJ1-6,few,TRBV2,CASRLRAADNSPLHF,TGTGCCAGCAGGCTCCGGGCCGCGGATAATTCACCCCTCCACTTT
TRBD2,TRBJ2-7,NA,TRBV9,CASSVRGTSGPGTYEQYF,TGTGCCAGCAGCGTCCGGGGGACTAGCGGGCCCGGTACCTACGAGCAGTACTTC
TRBD2,TRBJ2-7,NA,TRBV10-3,CAISPGLAGDEQYF,TGTGCCATCAGTCCGGGACTAGCGGGAGACGAGCAGTACTTC
NA,TRBJ2-3,NA,TRBV18,CASYPSLTDTQYF,TGTGCCAGCTACCCGTCGCTCACAGATACGCAGTATTTT
TRBD1,TRBJ1-5,NA,TRBV7-2,CASSLGQGGLGQPQHF,TGTGCCAGCAGCTTAGGACAGGGAGGGCTGGGTCAGCCCCAGCATTTT
NA,TRBJ1-2,NA,TRBV12-5,CASGLVPAQGWTNYGYTF,TGTGCTAGTGGTTTGGTACCCGCTCAGGGATGGACTAACTATGGCTACACCTTC
NA,TRBJ2-7,NA,TRBV2,CASRPQTPYEQYF,TGTGCCAGCAGGCCACAGACTCCCTACGAGCAGTACTTC
NA,TRBJ2-3,NA,TRBV30,CAWSAGSGGVADTQYF,TGTGCCTGGAGTGCCGGGTCCGGGGGTGTAGCAGATACGCAGTATTTT
NA,TRBJ2-1,NA,TRBV30,CAWSSFKAGSSYNEQFF,TGTGCCTGGAGTTCTTTTAAGGCGGGGAGCTCCTACAATGAGCAGTTCTTC
TRBD1,TRBJ2-1,NA,TRBV7-9,CASSFRPGQGFRSYNEQFF,TGTGCCAGCAGCTTCCGACCGGGACAGGGGTTTCGGTCCTACAATGAGCAGTTCTTC
NA,TRBJ1-1,NA,TRBV5-1,CASSETTDTYTEAFF,TGCGCCAGCAGCGAGACCACTGACACATACACTGAAGCTTTCTTT
NA,TRBJ2-3,few,TRBV4-3,CASSQAPTPTDTQYF,TGCGCCAGCAGCCAAGCCCCTACTCCCACAGATACGCAGTATTTT
NA,TRBJ1-2,NA,TRBV6-5,CASSYSFGGGYTF,TGTGCCAGCAGTTACTCGTTTGGGGGTGGCTACACCTTC
TRBD2,TRBJ2-3,NA,TRBV6-1,CASSEQRGGSDTQYF,TGTGCCAGCAGTGAACAGCGGGGGGGCTCAGATACGCAGTATTTT
TRBD2,TRBJ2-5,NA,TRBV10-3,CASHGLAGEETQYF,TGTGCCAGCCATGGGCTAGCGGGAGAAGAGACCCAGTACTTC
NA,TRBJ2-3,NA,TRBV4-1,CASSLGIREFTDTQYF,TGCGCCAGCAGCCTCGGAATCAGGGAATTCACAGATACGCAGTATTTT
NA,TRBJ1-1,NA,TRBV5-1,CASSPGVDTEAFF,TGCGCCAGCAGCCCAGGCGTGGATACTGAAGCTTTCTTT
NA,TRBJ2-3,NA,TRBV18,CASSPTISDTSFADTQYF,TGTGCCAGCTCACCAACAATATCGGACACGTCTTTTGCAGATACGCAGTATTTT
NA,TRBJ1-2,NA,TRBV6-5,CASSQGRGYTF,TGTGCCAGCAGCCAGGGTCGTGGCTACACCTTC
NA,TRBJ2-1,NA,TRBV4-3,CASSQESRRVYEQFF,TGCGCCAGCAGCCAAGAGTCCCGCAGGGTATATGAGCAGTTCTTC
NA,TRBJ1-1,NA,TRBV14,CASSQGVLTEAFF,TGTGCCAGCAGCCAAGGAGTGCTCACTGAAGCTTTCTTT
NA,TRBJ1-2,NA,TRBV19,CASRAPGTLGGYTF,TGTGCCAGTAGAGCCCCAGGAACATTAGGTGGCTACACCTTC
NA,TRBJ2-5,NA,TRBV6-5,CASSYTGVETQYF,TGTGCCAGCAGTTACACGGGGGTTGAGACCCAGTACTTC
TRBD2,TRBJ2-7,NA,TRBV27,CASSLLPGLALYEQYF,TGTGCCAGCAGTTTACTACCGGGACTAGCGTTGTACGAGCAGTACTTC
TRBD1,TRBJ1-5,NA,TRBV19,CASSDTGGAGNQPQHF,TGTGCCAGTAGTGACACAGGGGGCGCGGGCAATCAGCCCCAGCATTTT
NA,TRBJ1-3,NA,TRBV7-3,CASSPPGGNTIYF,TGTGCCAGCAGCCCGCCGGGGGGAAACACCATATATTTT
NA,TRBJ1-5,NA,TRBV15,CATSREYGQMDSNQPQHF,TGTGCCACCAGCAGAGAATACGGACAGATGGACAGCAATCAGCCCCAGCATTTT
NA,TRBJ1-4,NA,TRBV2,CASSERGTATNEKLFF,TGTGCCAGCAGTGAAAGGGGAACGGCAACTAATGAAAAACTGTTTTTT
TRBD1,TRBJ1-1,NA,TRBV19,CASSRFDRRQGLRTEAFF,TGTGCCAGTAGCCGTTTTGACCGAAGACAGGGGCTGCGCACTGAAGCTTTCTTT
NA,TRBJ2-3,NA,TRBV5-1,CASSLAIGRASTDTQYF,TGCGCCAGCAGCTTGGCCATAGGCCGCGCTAGCACAGATACGCAGTATTTT
NA,TRBJ1-4,NA,TRBV7-9,CASSLDRDGEKLFF,TGTGCCAGCAGCTTAGACAGGGACGGTGAAAAACTGTTTTTT
NA,TRBJ1-1,NA,TRBV18,CASSPPVGVNTEAFF,TGTGCCAGCTCACCACCGGTAGGCGTGAACACTGAAGCTTTCTTT
NA,TRBJ1-1,NA,TRBV5-1,CASSPVGYTEAFF,TGCGCCAGCAGCCCGGTGGGATACACTGAAGCTTTCTTT
TRBD2,TRBJ2-5,NA,TRBV2,CASGTRQETQYF,TGTGCCAGCGGGACTAGGCAAGAGACCCAGTACTTC
TRBD1,TRBJ2-3,NA,TRBV9,CASSVDRADTQYF,TGTGCCAGCAGCGTGGACAGGGCAGATACGCAGTATTTT
TRBD1,TRBJ1-6,NA,TRBV10-1,CASRVTGGVGNSPLHF,TGCGCCAGCAGGGTAACAGGGGGTGTCGGTAATTCACCCCTCCACTTT